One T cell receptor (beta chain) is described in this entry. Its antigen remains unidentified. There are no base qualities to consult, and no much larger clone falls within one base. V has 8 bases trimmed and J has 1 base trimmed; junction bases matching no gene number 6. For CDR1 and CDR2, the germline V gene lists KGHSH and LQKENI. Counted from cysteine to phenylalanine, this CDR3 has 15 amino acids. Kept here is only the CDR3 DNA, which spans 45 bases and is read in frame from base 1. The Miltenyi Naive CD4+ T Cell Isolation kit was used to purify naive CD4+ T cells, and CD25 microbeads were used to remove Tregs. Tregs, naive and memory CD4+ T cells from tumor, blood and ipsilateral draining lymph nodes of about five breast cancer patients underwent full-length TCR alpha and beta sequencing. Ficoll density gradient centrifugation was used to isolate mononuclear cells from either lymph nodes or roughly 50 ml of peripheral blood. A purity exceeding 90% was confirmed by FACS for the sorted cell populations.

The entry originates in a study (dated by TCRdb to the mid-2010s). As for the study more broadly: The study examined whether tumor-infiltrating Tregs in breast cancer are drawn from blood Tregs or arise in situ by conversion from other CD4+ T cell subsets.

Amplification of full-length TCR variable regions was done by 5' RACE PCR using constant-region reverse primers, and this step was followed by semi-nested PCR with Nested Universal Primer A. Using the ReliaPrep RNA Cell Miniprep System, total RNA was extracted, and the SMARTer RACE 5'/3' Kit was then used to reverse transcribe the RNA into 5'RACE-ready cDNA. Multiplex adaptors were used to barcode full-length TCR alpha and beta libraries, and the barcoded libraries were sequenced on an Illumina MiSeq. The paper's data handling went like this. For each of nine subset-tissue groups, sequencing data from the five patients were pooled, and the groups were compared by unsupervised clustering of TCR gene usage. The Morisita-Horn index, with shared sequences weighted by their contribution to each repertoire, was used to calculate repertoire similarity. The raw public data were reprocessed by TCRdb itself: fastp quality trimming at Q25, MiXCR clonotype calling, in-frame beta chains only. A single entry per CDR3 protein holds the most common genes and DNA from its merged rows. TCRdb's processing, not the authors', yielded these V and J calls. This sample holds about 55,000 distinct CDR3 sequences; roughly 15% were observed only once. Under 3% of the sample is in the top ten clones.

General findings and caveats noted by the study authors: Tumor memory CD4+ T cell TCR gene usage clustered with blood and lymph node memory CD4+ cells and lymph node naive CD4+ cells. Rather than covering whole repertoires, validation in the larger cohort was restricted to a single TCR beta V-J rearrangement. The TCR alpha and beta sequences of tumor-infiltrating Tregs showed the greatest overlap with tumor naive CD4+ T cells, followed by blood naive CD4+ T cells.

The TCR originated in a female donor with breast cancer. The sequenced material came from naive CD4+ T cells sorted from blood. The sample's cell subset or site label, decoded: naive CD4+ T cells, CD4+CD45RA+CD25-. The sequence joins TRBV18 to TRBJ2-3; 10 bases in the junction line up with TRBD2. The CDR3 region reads CASTRGTSGTDTQYF. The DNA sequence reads TGTGCCAGCACGAGAGGGACTAGCGGCACAGATACGCAGTATTTT. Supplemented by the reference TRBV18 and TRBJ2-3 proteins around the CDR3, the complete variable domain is NAGVMQNPRHLVRRRGQEARLRCSPMKGHSHVYWYRQLPEEGLKFMVYLQKENIIDESGMPKERFSAEFPKEGPSILRIQQVVRGDSAAYFCASTRGTSGTDTQYFGPGTRLTVL.